What follows are 21 T cell receptor beta chains derived from one specimen sequenced in a study of blood T cell repertoires in COVID-19. Method: immunoSEQ multiplex PCR; TCRdb's copy keeps in-frame clones and lacks some. The sample lists approximately 120,000 clones, 80% to 95% occurring once. The sample comprised peripheral blood. Receptors originate from a man in his fifties or sixties with COVID-19, enrolled during active disease.

A single count supports this clone. The chain combines TRBV6-5 with TRBJ2-7, with D possibly being TRBD1 (6 bases). CDR1 is MNHEY and CDR2 is SVGAGI in the germline V gene. V lost 7 bases to trimming and J lost 4 bases, with 17 bases between them. The CDR3 contains 14 residues. CDR3 in DNA: TGTGCCAGCATTACCGGGACACCACCTTACGAGCAGTACGTC. This codes for CASITGTPPYEQYV.

V gene TRBV28 combines with J gene TRBJ2-3, with TRBD1 identical over 8 bases. Unmatched junction bases numbered 5, after V lost 6 bases and J lost 3 bases. This CDR3 comprises 14 residues. Germline lookup yields CDR1 MDHEN and CDR2 SYDVKM. CDR3 loop: CASSRGQDTDTQYF. Here the CDR3 DNA reads TGTGCCAGCAGCAGGGGACAGGATACAGATACGCAGTATTTT.

V is TRBV10-3 and J is TRBJ2-7, with D possibly TRBD2 on 6 matching bases. CDR1 and CDR2 from the germline V gene are ENHRY and SYGVKD. V lost 3 bases to trimming and J lost 3 bases, with 12 bases between them. This CDR3 is built from 14 residues. CDR3 in amino acids: CAISDPTSFYEQYF. CDR3 nucleotide sequence: TGTGCCATCAGTGACCCGACTAGTTTCTACGAGCAGTACTTC.

The chain couples TRBV19 to TRBJ1-4, with TRBD1 matching 7 bases. V shed 10 bases, J shed 8 bases, and the junction held 19 bases outside the gene matches. Germline V lookup: CDR1 LNHDA, CDR2 SQIVND (reference sequence). This CDR3 contains 16 residues. The CDR3 loop reads CATTPQGPSSIEKLFF. CDR3 in DNA: TGTGCCACTACGCCACAGGGGCCGAGTTCCATCGAAAAACTGTTTTTT.

The V call is TRBV5-8, the J call TRBJ2-5; D is perhaps TRBD1 (6 bases). Germline V gene data show CDR1 as SGHTS and CDR2 as YDEGEE. V dropped 2 bases and J dropped 5 bases, with 16 bases sitting between them. The CDR3 runs to 15 residues. CDR3 DNA: TGTGCCAGCAGCTTAATTGGGGGCATTACGGAGACCCAGTACTTC. This encodes CASSLIGGITETQYF.

The chain has TRBV18 and TRBJ1-3, with D perhaps matching TRBD1 (6 bases). V lost 3 bases and J 0 bases, leaving 18 bases between the germline ends. Germline V lookup: CDR1 KGHSH, CDR2 LQKENI. CDR3 length: 18 residues. The CDR3, as DNA: TGTGCCAGCTCACCTACTCGTTCGACAGGATCCTCTGGAAACACCATATATTTT. It codes for CASSPTRSTGSSGNTIYF.

About this clone: Other DNA variants within this sample encode the same CDR3. V usage is TRBV9 and J usage is TRBJ1-5; no clear D gene. The CDR3 runs 14 residues. CDR1 and CDR2 (germline): SGDLS, YYNGEE. V was clipped by 0 bases and J by 1 base, with 5 bases between them. This CDR3 reads CASSVGGSNQPQHF. The CDR3, as DNA: TGTGCCAGCAGCGTAGGCGGAAGCAATCAGCCCCAGCATTTT.

This chain connects TRBV19 to TRBJ2-1, with 7 bases matching TRBD1. CDR1 LNHDA and CDR2 SQIVND come from the germline V gene (reference sequence). The CDR3 runs to 14 residues. V dropped 8 bases and J dropped 6; count of bases not matched to a gene: 10. The CDR3 nucleotides read TGTGCCAGTGGTAGGCAGGGGGTCGGCAATGAGCAGTTCTTC. Its translation: CASGRQGVGNEQFF. Filled out from reference TRBV19 and TRBJ2-1, the complete variable domain reads DGGITQSPKYLFRKEGQNVTLSCEQNLNHDAMYWYRQDPGQGLRLIYYSQIVNDFQKGDIAEGYSVSREKKESFPLTVTSAQKNPTAFYLCASGRQGVGNEQFFGPGTRLTVL.

The V and J genes are TRBV4-1 and TRBJ1-1; the D is unclear. This CDR3 has 15 amino acids. Germline V gene sequence: CDR1 MGHRA, CDR2 YSYEKL. V lost 0 bases and J lost 0, with 8 bases in between. This chain's CDR3 is CASSQEPQLNTEAFF. CDR3 bases: TGCGCCAGCAGCCAAGAACCCCAGTTGAACACTGAAGCTTTCTTT.

This clone is a singleton in its sample. V and J are TRBV10-1 and TRBJ1-1; the D gene is possibly TRBD1 (5 bases). Per the germline V gene, CDR1 is WNHNN and CDR2 is SYGVQD (reference sequence). V shed 0 bases and J shed 0 bases, with 11 bases lying between them. The CDR3 spans 16 residues. The CDR3 DNA is TGCGCCAGCAGTGAGTCGAGACAGCACATGAACACTGAAGCTTTCTTT. Its protein product is CASSESRQHMNTEAFF.

V is TRBV11-3 and J is TRBJ2-7; 7 bases are a match to TRBD1. This CDR3 is built from 13 residues. Germline V gene lookup returns CDR1 SGHNT and CDR2 YENEEA. The J segment lost 5 bases and the V segment lost 4 bases, leaving 5 bases of the junction unmatched. The CDR3 nucleotides read TGTGCCAGCAGCTCAACAGGGGTACACGAGCAGTACTTC. It encodes CASSSTGVHEQYF.

The rearrangement joins TRBV28 to TRBJ2-7; 10 positions match TRBD2. This CDR3 is built from 14 residues. Trimming at V came to 5 bases and at J to 4 bases, leaving 5 bases not matched to a gene. CDR1 is MDHEN and CDR2 is SYDVKM in the germline V gene. The CDR3: CASSPGTSDYEQYF. The CDR3 region has the DNA TGTGCCAGCAGTCCTGGGACTAGCGATTACGAGCAGTACTTC.

J is TRBJ1-2 and V is TRBV9; TRBD1 is a possible D gene (6 bases). Germline V gene lookup returns CDR1 SGDLS and CDR2 YYNGEE. The CDR3 spans 14 residues. V was pared by 3 bases and J by 3 bases, with 12 bases between. The CDR3 protein is CASSAHRVDYGYTF. The CDR3 DNA sequence: TGTGCCAGCAGCGCGCACAGGGTCGACTATGGCTACACCTTC.

The DNA of the CDR3 is TGTGCCAGCAGCGGACAGGCCTACGAGCAGTACTTC. As protein: CASSGQAYEQYF. The chain uses TRBV14 and TRBJ2-7, with 7 bases lining up with TRBD1. The junction had 0 bases not matched to a gene; V was cut back by 5 bases and J by 2 bases. Germline-derived CDR1 and CDR2 are SGHDN and FVKESK. The CDR3 consists of 12 residues.

The chain employs TRBV30 and TRBJ1-5; D perhaps matches TRBD1 (5 bases). V shed 2 bases and J shed 4 bases, with 9 bases lying between them. The CDR3 loop spans 13 amino acids. Germline assignment: CDR1 GTSNPN and CDR2 SVGIG (reference sequence). The CDR3 spells CAWSPTENQPQHF. The CDR3, as DNA: TGTGCCTGGAGTCCGACAGAGAATCAGCCCCAGCATTTT.

The chain has TRBV4-1 and TRBJ2-1, with 9 bases that match TRBD2. Germline V CDR1 and CDR2: MGHRA, YSYEKL. The CDR3 consists of 16 residues. With 1 base clipped from V and 5 bases from J, the junction kept 6 bases outside the gene matches. The CDR3: CASSQVRLAGNNEQFF. The CDR3 nucleotides read TGCGCCAGCAGCCAAGTGAGGCTAGCGGGGAACAATGAGCAGTTCTTC.

The V call is TRBV2, the J call TRBJ2-1; 13 nucleotides line up with TRBD2. The CDR3 runs 14 residues. Germline assignment: CDR1 SNHLY and CDR2 FYNNEI. Trimming at V came to 3 bases and at J to 15 bases, leaving 8 bases not matched to a gene. CDR3 residues: CASSDTSGRARTFF. The CDR3 DNA sequence: TGTGCCAGCAGTGATACTAGCGGGAGGGCTCGGACGTTCTTC.

The chain joins TRBV2 to TRBJ1-2; D uncertain. CDR1 and CDR2 (germline): SNHLY, FYNNEI. The V end was cut by 6 bases, the J end by 3 bases, with 14 bases between. The CDR3 covers 14 residues. CDR3 amino acids: CASSPIDGDYGYTF. The CDR3 DNA is TGTGCCAGCAGCCCAATCGACGGAGACTATGGCTACACCTTC.

This clone was counted a few times. The CDR3 DNA is TGTGCCTGGAGTCCCCCTGCGGATAATCAGCCCCAGCATTTT. Encoded protein: CAWSPPADNQPQHF. The chain has TRBV30 and TRBJ1-5; D is unclear. CDR1 GTSNPN and CDR2 SVGIG come from the germline V gene (reference sequence). The germline V and J ends were trimmed by 2 bases and 4 bases, with 12 bases remaining between them. CDR3 length: 14 residues. Complete variable domain (other parts from reference TRBV30 and TRBJ1-5): SQTIHQWPATLVQPVGSPLSLECTVEGTSNPNLYWYRQAAGRGLQLLFYSVGIGQISSEVPQNLSASRPQDRQFILSSKKLLLSDSGFYLCAWSPPADNQPQHFGDGTRLSIL.

The V call is TRBV14, the J call TRBJ2-1; maybe TRBD2 (6 bases). Per the germline V gene, CDR1 is SGHDN and CDR2 is FVKESK. Trimming took off 0 bases at V and 4 bases at J, with 10 bases between the two ends. The CDR3 contains 15 residues. CDR3 amino acids: CASSQERDSYNEQFF. The CDR3 DNA follows: TGTGCCAGCAGCCAAGAGCGGGATTCATACAATGAGCAGTTCTTC.

This clone appeared a single time. The J gene is TRBJ2-3, the V gene TRBV13; 10 bases are a match to TRBD1. The CDR3 has 16 residues. Germline-derived CDR1 and CDR2 are PRHDT and FYEKMQ (reference sequence). With V trimmed by 4 bases and J by 5 bases, 9 bases remained unmatched. The CDR3 DNA sequence: TGTGCCAGCAGCTCCCCAGACAGGGGGCAAGTAGATACGCAGTATTTT. Translating gives CASSSPDRGQVDTQYF.